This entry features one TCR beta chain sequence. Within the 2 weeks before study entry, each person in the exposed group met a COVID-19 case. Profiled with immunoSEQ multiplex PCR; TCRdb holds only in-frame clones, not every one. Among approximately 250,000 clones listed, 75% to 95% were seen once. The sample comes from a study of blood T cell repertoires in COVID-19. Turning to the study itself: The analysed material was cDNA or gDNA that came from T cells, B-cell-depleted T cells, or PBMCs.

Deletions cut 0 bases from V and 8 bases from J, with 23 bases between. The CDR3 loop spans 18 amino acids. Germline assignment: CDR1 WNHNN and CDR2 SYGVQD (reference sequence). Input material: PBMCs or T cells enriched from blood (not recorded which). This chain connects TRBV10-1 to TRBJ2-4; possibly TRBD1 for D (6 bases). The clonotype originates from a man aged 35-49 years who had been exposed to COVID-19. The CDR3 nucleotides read TGCGCCAGCAGTGAGTCTTGGGGGCGTCCGATAGAGGGGTACATTCAGTACTTC. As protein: CASSESWGRPIEGYIQYF.